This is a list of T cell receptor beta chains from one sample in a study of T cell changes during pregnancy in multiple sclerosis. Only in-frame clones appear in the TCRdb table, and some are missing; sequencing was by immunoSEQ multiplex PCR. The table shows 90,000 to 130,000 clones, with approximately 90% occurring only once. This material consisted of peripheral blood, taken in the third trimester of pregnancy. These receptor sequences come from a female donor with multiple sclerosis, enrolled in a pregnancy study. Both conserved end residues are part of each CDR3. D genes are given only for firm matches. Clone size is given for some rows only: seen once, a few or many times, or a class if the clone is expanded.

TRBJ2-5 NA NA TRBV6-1 CASSPGLTQETQYF TGTGCCAGCAGTCCGGGACTTACACAAGAGACCCAGTACTTC
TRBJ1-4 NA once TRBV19 CASSRRLTEKLFF TGTGCCAGTAGTAGGAGGCTGACTGAAAAACTGTTTTTT
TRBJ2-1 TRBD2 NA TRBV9 CASSVSSEAGDEQFF TGTGCCAGCAGCGTATCCAGCGAAGCGGGGGATGAGCAGTTCTTC
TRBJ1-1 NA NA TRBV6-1 CASSEHVSYTEAFF TGTGCCAGCAGTGAGCATGTCAGTTACACTGAAGCTTTCTTT
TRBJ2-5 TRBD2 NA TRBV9 CASSPTHEGLAGYETQYF TGTGCCAGCAGCCCAACACATGAGGGACTAGCGGGATACGAGACCCAGTACTTC
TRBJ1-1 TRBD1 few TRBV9 CASSARQGNTEAFF TGTGCCAGCAGCGCCCGACAGGGTAACACTGAAGCTTTCTTT
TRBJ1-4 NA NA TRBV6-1 CASSEAGQRVEKLFF TGTGCCAGCAGTGAAGCAGGGCAGAGGGTTGAAAAACTGTTTTTT
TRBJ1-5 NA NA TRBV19 CASSIGGGGNQPQHF TGTGCCAGTAGTATAGGAGGCGGGGGAAATCAGCCCCAGCATTTT
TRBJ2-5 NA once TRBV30 CAWSFGGQETQYF TGTGCCTGGAGTTTCGGGGGTCAAGAGACCCAGTACTTC
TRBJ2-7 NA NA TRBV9 CASSPLVGFYEQYF TGTGCCAGCAGCCCTCTAGTGGGTTTCTACGAGCAGTACTTC
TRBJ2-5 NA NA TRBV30 CAWSVSETQYF TGTGCCTGGAGTGTTTCGGAGACCCAGTACTTC
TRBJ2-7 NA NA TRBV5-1 CASSSYGTGIYEQYF TGCGCCAGCAGCTCCTACGGGACTGGTATTTACGAGCAGTACTTC
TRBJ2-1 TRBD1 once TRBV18 CASSLPPRDRGSNEQFF TGTGCCAGCTCGCTACCACCCCGGGACAGGGGGAGCAATGAGCAGTTCTTC
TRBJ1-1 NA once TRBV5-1 CASSSQLNTEAFF TGCGCCAGCAGCTCACAATTGAACACTGAAGCTTTCTTT
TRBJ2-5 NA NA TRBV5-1 CASSLGSGGYETQYF TGCGCCAGCAGCTTGGGGTCGGGCGGGTACGAGACCCAGTACTTC
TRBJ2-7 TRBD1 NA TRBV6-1 CACLPGQGAYEQYF TGTGCCTGCCTTCCCGGACAGGGCGCCTACGAGCAGTACTTC
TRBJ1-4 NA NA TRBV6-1 CASSVRSSNEKLFF TGTGCCAGCAGTGTGAGGTCGTCTAATGAAAAACTGTTTTTT
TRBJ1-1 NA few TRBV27 CASHGGTEAFF TGTGCCAGCCATGGGGGGACTGAAGCTTTCTTT
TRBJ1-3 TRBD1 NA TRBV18 CASSPRTGSGNTIYF TGTGCCAGCTCACCTAGGACAGGGAGCGGTAACACCATATATTTT
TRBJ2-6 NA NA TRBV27 CASSETWAGANVLTF TGTGCCAGCAGTGAGACATGGGCTGGGGCCAACGTCCTGACTTTC
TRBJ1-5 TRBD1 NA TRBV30 CAWSGQGSQPQHF TGTGCCTGGAGCGGACAGGGGTCTCAGCCCCAGCATTTT
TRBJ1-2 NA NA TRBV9 CASSVDGWAYGYTF TGTGCCAGCAGCGTAGACGGCTGGGCCTATGGCTACACCTTC
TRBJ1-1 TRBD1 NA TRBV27 CASSFVKGATEAFF TGTGCCAGCAGTTTTGTAAAGGGGGCAACTGAAGCTTTCTTT
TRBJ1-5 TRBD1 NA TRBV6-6 CASGSGGSNQPQHF TGTGCCAGCGGGTCAGGGGGAAGCAATCAGCCCCAGCATTTT
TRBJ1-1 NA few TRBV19 CASSMAMVGGTEAFF TGTGCCAGTAGTATGGCGATGGTCGGGGGCACTGAAGCTTTCTTT
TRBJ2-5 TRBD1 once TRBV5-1 CASSWSGTEETQYF TGCGCCAGCAGCTGGTCCGGGACAGAAGAGACCCAGTACTTC
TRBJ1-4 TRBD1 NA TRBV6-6 CASSYQGQGREKLFF TGTGCCAGCAGCTACCAGGGACAGGGGAGGGAAAAACTGTTTTTT
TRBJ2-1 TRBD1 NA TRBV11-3 CASSLGGSTGTRNEQFF TGTGCCAGCAGCTTAGGAGGGTCGACAGGGACCCGAAATGAGCAGTTCTTC
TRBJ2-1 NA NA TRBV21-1 CASSNVQGGEQFF TGTGCCAGCAGCAATGTACAGGGGGGTGAGCAGTTCTTC
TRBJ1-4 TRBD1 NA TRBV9 CASSNQGAFNEKLFF TGTGCCAGCAGTAATCAGGGGGCTTTTAATGAAAAACTGTTTTTT
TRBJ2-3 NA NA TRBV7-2 CASMWRVEDTQYF TGTGCCAGCATGTGGCGGGTCGAGGATACGCAGTATTTT
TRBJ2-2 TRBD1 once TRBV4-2 CASSKPGGGELFF TGTGCCAGCAGCAAACCAGGGGGCGGGGAGCTGTTTTTT
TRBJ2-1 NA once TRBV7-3 CASSVDSNYNEQFF TGTGCCAGCAGCGTGGACTCCAACTACAATGAGCAGTTCTTC
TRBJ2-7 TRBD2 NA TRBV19 CASSRTSGNYEQYF TGTGCCAGTAGCCGGACTAGCGGGAACTACGAGCAGTACTTC
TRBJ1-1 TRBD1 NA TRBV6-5 CASRGDSHNTEAFF TGTGCCAGCAGAGGGGACAGTCATAACACTGAAGCTTTCTTT
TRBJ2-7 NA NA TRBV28 CASSFLGGEQYF TGTGCCAGCAGTTTTTTAGGGGGCGAGCAGTACTTC
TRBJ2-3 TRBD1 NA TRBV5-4 CASSVDRVGDTQYF TGTGCCAGCAGCGTGGACAGGGTGGGTGATACGCAGTATTTT
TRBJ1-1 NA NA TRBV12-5 CASGLEGGGVLEAFF TGTGCTAGTGGTTTGGAAGGCGGAGGGGTACTTGAAGCTTTCTTT
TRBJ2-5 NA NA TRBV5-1 CASSLGAEKTQYF TGCGCCAGCAGCTTGGGTGCGGAAAAGACCCAGTACTTC
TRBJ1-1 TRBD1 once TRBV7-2 CASSYRGLTEAFF TGTGCCAGCAGCTACAGGGGGCTTACTGAAGCTTTCTTT
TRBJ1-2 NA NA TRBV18 CASSPDSSYGYTF TGTGCCAGCTCACCGGACAGCTCGTATGGCTACACCTTC
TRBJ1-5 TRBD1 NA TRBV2 CASSQQGADQPQHF TGTGCCAGCAGCCAACAGGGGGCAGATCAGCCCCAGCATTTT
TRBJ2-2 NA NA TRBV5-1 CASSFGDNTGELFF TGCGCCAGCAGCTTCGGGGACAATACCGGGGAGCTGTTTTTT
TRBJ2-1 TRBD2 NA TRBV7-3 CASSLTLTSGRGGYNEQFF TGTGCCAGCAGCTTAACCTTGACTAGCGGGAGGGGAGGGTACAATGAGCAGTTCTTC